This T cell receptor (beta chain) was identified during a study of T cell repertoires in cytomegalovirus infection (dated by TCRdb to about 2019). About the investigation overall: The peptide stimulations were aimed at well-studied HLA-B-restricted epitopes as well as recently identified HLA-C-restricted CMV epitopes, whose presentation resists viral immunomodulation. Donor HLA type was relevant to the analysis, as public TCR beta signatures indicated carriage of CMV infection together with the matching HLA type. Beyond this particular receptor, the publication reports: Cumulative frequency of public TCR beta family members discriminated carriers of CMV infection plus the relevant HLA type in this cohort and an independent approximately 350-donor cohort. The ex vivo response was dominated by HLA-C-restricted CMV-specific TCR beta clonotypes, which also provided the single most frequent clonotype in two of eight donors.

Between the V and J ends, shortened by 1 base and 8 bases respectively, the junction contains 14 bases. From cysteine to phenylalanine, the CDR3 is 15 amino acids long. CDR3 DNA is the only sequence kept; it has 45 bases, read in frame from the first base. As encoded in the germline V gene (reference sequence), CDR1 is SGHAT while CDR2 is FQDESV. Comments on this clonotype: Its target antigen remains unknown. Within one base of it there is no much larger clone, and no base qualities were kept.

The reads were generated on an Illumina HiSeq 1500. TCRdb's own reprocessing of the public reads used fastp at Q25 and MiXCR and kept productive beta chains. Entries that share a CDR3 protein sequence are merged under the most common genes and DNA. In this sample the table shows about 900,000 distinct CDR3 sequences, around 32% of which occur a single time. The leading ten clones occupy about 14% of the sample. Interpreted using the paper, the treatment or condition label stands for: in vitro stimulation with specific CMV peptide epitopes to enrich CMV-specific T cells. The sequenced sample was cultured CD8+ T cells from PBMCs, obtained from culture after CMV antigen stimulation. The source of this sequence is a human donor in good health (CMV status not recorded). Some clones in this sample may be carry-over from other donors' samples. The chain is made from TRBV11-1 and TRBJ1-4, and perhaps TRBD1 as D gene, on 5 matching bases. This receptor carries the CDR3 CASSLGDQFDEKLFF. The bases read TGTGCCAGCAGCTTAGGGGACCAGTTTGACGAAAAACTGTTTTTT.